Sequencing of this TCR beta chain was carried out in a study of cytomegalovirus exposure and HLA in healthy donors. Study outcomes and limitations: A prior analysis recorded that most TCR beta V segments were productive about 87% or about 30% of the time.

V lost 1 base and J lost 3; bases outside the gene matches: 7. This CDR3 spans 17 amino acids. Germline CDR1 is MGHDK and CDR2 is SYGVNS. Points on this clone: Its antigen remains unknown.

In the PCR, 60 Vbeta and 13 Jbeta primers were used. Sequenced by immunoSEQ multiplex PCR; TCRdb stores in-frame clones only, minus some. Of approximately 190,000 clones listed, around 83% were seen once; the top ten hold approximately 1.7%. The sample consisted of PBMCs. The clonotype was recovered from a middle-aged man in good health and CMV-seropositive. This chain connects TRBV25-1 to TRBJ2-5; 11 nucleotides align to TRBD2. This chain's CDR3 is CASSESLSLAGEETQYF. The CDR3 nucleotides are TGTGCCAGCAGTGAATCCCTTTCACTAGCGGGAGAAGAGACCCAGTACTTC.